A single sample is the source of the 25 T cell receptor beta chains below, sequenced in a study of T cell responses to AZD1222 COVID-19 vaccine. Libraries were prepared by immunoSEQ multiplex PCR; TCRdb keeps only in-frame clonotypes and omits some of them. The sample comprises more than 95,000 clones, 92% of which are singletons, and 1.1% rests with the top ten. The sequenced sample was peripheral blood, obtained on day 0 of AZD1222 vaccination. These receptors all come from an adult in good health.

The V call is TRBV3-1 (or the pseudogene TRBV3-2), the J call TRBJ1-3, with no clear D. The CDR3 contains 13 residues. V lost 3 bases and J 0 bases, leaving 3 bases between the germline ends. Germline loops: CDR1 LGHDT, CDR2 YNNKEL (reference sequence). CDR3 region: CASSHLSGNTIYF. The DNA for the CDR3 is TGTGCCAGCAGCCACCTCTCTGGAAACACCATATATTTT.

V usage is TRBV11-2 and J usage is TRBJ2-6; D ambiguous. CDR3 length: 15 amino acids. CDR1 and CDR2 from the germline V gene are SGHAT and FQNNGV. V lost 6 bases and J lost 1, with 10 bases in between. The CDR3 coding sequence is TGTGCCAGCAGTTCCTCGATGTCTGGGGCCAACGTCCTGACTTTC. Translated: CASSSSMSGANVLTF.

The CDR3 DNA reads TGTGCCAGCAGTTACCTCACGGGGGGCCGAGGCTACACCTTC. It codes for CASSYLTGGRGYTF. The rearrangement links TRBV6-5 to TRBJ1-2, with D maybe TRBD1 (6 bases). From germline, CDR1 is MNHEY and CDR2 SVGAGI. The CDR3 consists of 14 residues. The ends were cut back, 2 bases at V and 8 bases at J, with 15 bases in the middle.

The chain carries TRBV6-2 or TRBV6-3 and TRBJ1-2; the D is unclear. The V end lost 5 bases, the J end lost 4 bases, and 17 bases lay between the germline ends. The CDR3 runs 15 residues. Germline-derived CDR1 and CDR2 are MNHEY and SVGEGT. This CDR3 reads CASSHWIRFSYGYTF. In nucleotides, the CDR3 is TGTGCCAGCAGTCACTGGATTAGATTCTCCTATGGCTACACCTTC.

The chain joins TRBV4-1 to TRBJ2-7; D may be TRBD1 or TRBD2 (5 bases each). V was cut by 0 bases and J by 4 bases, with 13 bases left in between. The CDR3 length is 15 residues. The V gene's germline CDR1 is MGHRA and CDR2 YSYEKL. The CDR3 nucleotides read TGCGCCAGCAGCCAAGATGGACCGGGGCCGTACGAGCAGTACTTC. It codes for CASSQDGPGPYEQYF.

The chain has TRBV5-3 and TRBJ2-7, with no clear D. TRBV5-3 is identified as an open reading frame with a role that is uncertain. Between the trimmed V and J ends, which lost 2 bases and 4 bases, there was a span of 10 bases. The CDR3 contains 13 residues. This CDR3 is CARSFAGKYEQYF. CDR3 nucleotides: TGTGCCAGAAGCTTTGCCGGCAAATACGAGCAGTACTTC.

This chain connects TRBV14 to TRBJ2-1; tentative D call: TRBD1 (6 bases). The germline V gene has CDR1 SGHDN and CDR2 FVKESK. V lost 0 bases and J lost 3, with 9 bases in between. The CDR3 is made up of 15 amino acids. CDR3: CASSQDRGNYNEQFF. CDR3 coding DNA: TGTGCCAGCAGCCAAGATAGGGGGAACTACAATGAGCAGTTCTTC.

CDR3 region: CASSVDQGDQPQHF. CDR3 in DNA: TGTGCCAGCAGCGTAGATCAGGGGGATCAGCCCCAGCATTTT. The chain couples TRBV9 to TRBJ1-5, with 7 bases fitting TRBD1. The CDR3 consists of 14 residues. Unmatched junction bases numbered 2, after V lost 0 bases and J lost 5 bases. Germline values: CDR1 SGDLS, CDR2 YYNGEE.

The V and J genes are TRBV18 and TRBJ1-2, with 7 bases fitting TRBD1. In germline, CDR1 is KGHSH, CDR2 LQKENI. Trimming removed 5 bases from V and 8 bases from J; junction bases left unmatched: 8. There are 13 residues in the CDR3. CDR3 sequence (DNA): TGTGCCAGCTCATGGGACAGCTCTCAGGGCTACACCTTC. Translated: CASSWDSSQGYTF.

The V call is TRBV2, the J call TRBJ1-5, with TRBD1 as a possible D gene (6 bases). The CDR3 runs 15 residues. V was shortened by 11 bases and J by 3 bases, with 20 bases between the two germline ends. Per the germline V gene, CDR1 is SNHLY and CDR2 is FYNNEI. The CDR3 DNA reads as TGTGCCGGAAGTACCGGGACATCTAACAATCAGCCCCAGCATTTT. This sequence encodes CAGSTGTSNNQPQHF. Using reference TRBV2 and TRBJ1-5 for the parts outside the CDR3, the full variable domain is EPEVTQTPSHQVTQMGQEVILRCVPISNHLYFYWYRQILGQKVEFLVSFYNNEISEKSEIFDDQFSVERPDGSNFTLKIRSTKLEDSAMYFCAGSTGTSNNQPQHFGDGTRLSIL.

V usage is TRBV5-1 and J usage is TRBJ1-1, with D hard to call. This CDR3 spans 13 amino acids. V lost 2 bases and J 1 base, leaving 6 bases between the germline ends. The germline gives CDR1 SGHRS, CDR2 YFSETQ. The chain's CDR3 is CASSFHRNTEAFF. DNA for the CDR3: TGCGCCAGCAGCTTTCACAGGAACACTGAAGCTTTCTTT.

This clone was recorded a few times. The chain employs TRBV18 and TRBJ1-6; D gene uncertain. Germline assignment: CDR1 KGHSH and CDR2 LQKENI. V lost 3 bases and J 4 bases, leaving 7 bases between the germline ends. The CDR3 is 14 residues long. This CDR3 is CASSPAGYNSPLHF. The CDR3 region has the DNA TGTGCCAGCTCACCGGCAGGTTATAATTCACCCCTCCACTTT. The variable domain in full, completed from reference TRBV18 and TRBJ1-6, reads NAGVMQNPRHLVRRRGQEARLRCSPMKGHSHVYWYRQLPEEGLKFMVYLQKENIIDESGMPKERFSAEFPKEGPSILRIQQVVRGDSAAYFCASSPAGYNSPLHFGNGTRLTVT.

This CDR3 is CASSLLGNYGYTF. The CDR3 region has the DNA TGTGCCAGCAGTTTATTGGGAAACTATGGCTACACCTTC. The V gene is TRBV27, the J gene TRBJ1-2; D is ambiguous. Germline assignment: CDR1 MNHEY and CDR2 SMNVEV (reference sequence). The CDR3 has 13 residues. Trimming took off 1 base at V and 2 bases at J, with 5 bases between the two ends.

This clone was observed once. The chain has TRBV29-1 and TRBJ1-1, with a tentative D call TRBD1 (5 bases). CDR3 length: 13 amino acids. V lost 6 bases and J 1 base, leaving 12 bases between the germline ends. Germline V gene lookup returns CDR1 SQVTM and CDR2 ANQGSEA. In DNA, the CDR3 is TGCAGCGTAGGAGGGGTTCCGAACACTGAAGCTTTCTTT. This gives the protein CSVGGVPNTEAFF.

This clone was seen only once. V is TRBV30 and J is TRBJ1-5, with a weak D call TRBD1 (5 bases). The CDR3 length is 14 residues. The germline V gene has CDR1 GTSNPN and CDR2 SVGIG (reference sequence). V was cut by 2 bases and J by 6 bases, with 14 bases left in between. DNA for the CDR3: TGTGCCTGGAGTCAGGTGGGCAGGGCTCAGCCCCAGCATTTT. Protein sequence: CAWSQVGRAQPQHF.

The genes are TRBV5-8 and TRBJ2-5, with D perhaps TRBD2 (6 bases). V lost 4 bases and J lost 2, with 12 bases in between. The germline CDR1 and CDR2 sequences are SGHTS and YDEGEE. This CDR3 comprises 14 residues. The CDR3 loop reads CASSPRLVQETQYF. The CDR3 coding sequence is TGTGCCAGCAGCCCTAGACTAGTGCAAGAGACCCAGTACTTC.

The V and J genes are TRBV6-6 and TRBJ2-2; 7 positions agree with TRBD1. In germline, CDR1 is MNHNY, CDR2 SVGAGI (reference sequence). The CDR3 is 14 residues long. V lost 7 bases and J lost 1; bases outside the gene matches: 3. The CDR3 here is CASKRTGNTGELFF. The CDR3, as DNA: TGTGCCAGCAAACGGACAGGGAACACCGGGGAGCTGTTTTTT.

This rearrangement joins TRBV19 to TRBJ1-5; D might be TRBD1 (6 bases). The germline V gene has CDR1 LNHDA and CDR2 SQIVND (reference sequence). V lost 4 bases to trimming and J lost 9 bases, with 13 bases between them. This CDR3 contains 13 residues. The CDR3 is CASSNGGGSPQHF. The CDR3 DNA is TGTGCCAGTAGTAACGGTGGGGGCTCGCCCCAGCATTTT.

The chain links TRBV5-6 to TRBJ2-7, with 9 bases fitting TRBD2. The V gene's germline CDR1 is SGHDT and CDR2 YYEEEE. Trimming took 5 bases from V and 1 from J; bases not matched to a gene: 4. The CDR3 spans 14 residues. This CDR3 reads CASRSTSGSYEQYF. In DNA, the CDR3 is TGTGCCAGCAGATCGACTAGCGGATCCTACGAGCAGTACTTC.

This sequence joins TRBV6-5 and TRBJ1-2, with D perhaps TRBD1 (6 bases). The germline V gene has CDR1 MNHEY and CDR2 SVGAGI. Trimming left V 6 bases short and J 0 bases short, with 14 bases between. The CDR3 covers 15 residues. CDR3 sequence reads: CASRGTLRANYGYTF. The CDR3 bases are TGTGCCAGCAGGGGGACACTACGAGCTAACTATGGCTACACCTTC.

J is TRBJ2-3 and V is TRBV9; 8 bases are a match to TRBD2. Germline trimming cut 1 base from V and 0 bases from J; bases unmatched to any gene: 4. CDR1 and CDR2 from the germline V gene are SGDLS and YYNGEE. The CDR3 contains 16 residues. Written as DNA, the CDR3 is TGTGCCAGCAGCGTAACGGGGGGGCGGAGCACAGATACGCAGTATTTT. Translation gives CASSVTGGRSTDTQYF.

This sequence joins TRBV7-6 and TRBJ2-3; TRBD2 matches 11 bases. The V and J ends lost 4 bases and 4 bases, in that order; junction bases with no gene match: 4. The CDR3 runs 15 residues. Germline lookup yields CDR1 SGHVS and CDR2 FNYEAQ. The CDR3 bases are TGTGCCAGCAGCTCACTAGCGGGAGCCTCAGATACGCAGTATTTT. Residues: CASSSLAGASDTQYF.

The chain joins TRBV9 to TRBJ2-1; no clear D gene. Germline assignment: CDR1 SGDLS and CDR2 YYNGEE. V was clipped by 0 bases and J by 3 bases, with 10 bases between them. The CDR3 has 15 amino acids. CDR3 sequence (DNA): TGTGCCAGCAGCGTAGCTGTACACGTCTACAATGAGCAGTTCTTC. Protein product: CASSVAVHVYNEQFF.

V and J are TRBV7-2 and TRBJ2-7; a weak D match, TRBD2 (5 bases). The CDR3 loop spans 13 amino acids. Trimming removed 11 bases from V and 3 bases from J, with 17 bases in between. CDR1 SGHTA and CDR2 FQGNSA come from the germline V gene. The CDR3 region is CAAEVSSSYEQYF. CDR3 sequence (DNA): TGTGCCGCAGAAGTGTCTAGCAGCTACGAGCAGTACTTC.

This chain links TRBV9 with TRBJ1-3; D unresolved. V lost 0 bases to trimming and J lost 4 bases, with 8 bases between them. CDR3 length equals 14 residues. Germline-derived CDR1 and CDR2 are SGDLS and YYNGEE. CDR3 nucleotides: TGTGCCAGCAGCGTAGTAGGGAACGGAAACACCATATATTTT. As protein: CASSVVGNGNTIYF.